The 24 T cell receptor beta chains below all came from one sample that was sequenced in a study of siplizumab effects on memory and regulatory T cells. TCRdb's copy holds only in-frame clones and misses some; the assay was immunoSEQ multiplex PCR. The sample consists of 85,000 to 90,000 clones, 90% of them appearing once. Sequencing was done on a sample of CD4+ T cells sorted from blood. These receptors all come from a human donor in good health.

This rearrangement joins TRBV6-1 to TRBJ2-7, with TRBD1 identical over 10 bases. J lost 3 bases, V lost 6 bases, and 5 bases had no gene match. This CDR3 contains 14 residues. The germline V gene encodes CDR1 MNHNS and CDR2 SASEGT. The CDR3 reads CASRDRTGGYEQYF. The CDR3 coding sequence is TGTGCCAGCAGGGACAGGACAGGGGGCTACGAGCAGTACTTC.

The chain couples TRBV7-3 to TRBJ2-3; D remains unclear. Deletions cut 5 bases from V and 6 bases from J, with 12 bases between. Germline CDR1 is SGHTA and CDR2 is FQGTGA. This CDR3 is built from 13 residues. The CDR3 is CASSTAYLDTQYF. CDR3 bases: TGTGCCAGCAGCACCGCCTACTTGGATACGCAGTATTTT.

The genes are TRBV9 and TRBJ2-5; TRBD1 is a possible D gene (7 bases). The CDR3 runs 16 residues. V was cut by 5 bases and J by 5 bases, with 22 bases left in between. CDR1 SGDLS and CDR2 YYNGEE come from the germline V gene. Here the CDR3 DNA reads TGTGCCAGCAGTTCCTCACCAGGGGGGCGTCAGGAGACCCAGTACTTC. The encoded protein is CASSSSPGGRQETQYF.

The chain combines TRBV6-1 with TRBJ1-1, with 8 bases identical to TRBD1. The trim removed 3 bases at V and 0 bases at J, leaving 3 bases unmatched. CDR1 MNHNS and CDR2 SASEGT come from the germline V gene. The CDR3 sequence is 15 residues long. CDR3 amino acids: CASSEDRAMNTEAFF. DNA for the CDR3: TGTGCCAGCAGTGAGGACAGGGCCATGAACACTGAAGCTTTCTTT.

The rearrangement joins TRBV11-1 to TRBJ2-1; 13 nucleotides match TRBD2. The CDR3 has 16 residues. Trimming took 4 bases from V and 5 from J; bases not matched to a gene: 5. CDR1 and CDR2 from the germline V gene are SGHAT and FQDESV (reference sequence). CDR3 in DNA: TGTGCCAGCAGCTCAGAACTAGCGGGAGGGGACAATGAGCAGTTCTTC. This sequence encodes CASSSELAGGDNEQFF. The full variable domain, rest sourced from reference TRBV11-1 and TRBJ2-1, is EAEVAQSPRYKITEKSQAVAFWCDPISGHATLYWYRQILGQGPELLVQFQDESVVDDSQLPKDRFSAERLKGVDSTLKIQPAELGDSAMYLCASSSELAGGDNEQFFGPGTRLTVL.

The rearrangement joins TRBV5-4 to TRBJ1-1, with D maybe TRBD1 (6 bases). V gave up 4 bases and J gave up 2 bases, with 15 bases separating them. The CDR3 consists of 15 residues. CDR1 and CDR2 from the germline V gene are SGHNT and YYREEE (reference sequence). Here the CDR3 DNA reads TGTGCCAGCAGCCCAAATGGGGGCAGAAACACTGAAGCTTTCTTT. Its translation is CASSPNGGRNTEAFF. Full variable domain (missing parts from reference TRBV5-4 and TRBJ1-1): ETGVTQSPTHLIKTRGQQVTLRCSSQSGHNTVSWYQQALGQGPQFIFQYYREEENGRGNFPPRFSGLQFPNYSSELNVNALELDDSALYLCASSPNGGRNTEAFFGQGTRLTVV.

As concerns this clone: The same CDR3 is also encoded by other DNA sequences in this sample. This chain joins TRBV18 and TRBJ2-3; D is uncertain. Trimming took off 3 bases at V and 2 bases at J, with 3 bases between the two ends. CDR3 size: 12 residues. CDR1 KGHSH and CDR2 LQKENI come from the germline V gene. The CDR3 loop reads CASSPNTDTQYF. The CDR3 DNA sequence: TGTGCCAGCTCACCCAACACAGATACGCAGTATTTT.

The V gene is TRBV5-1, the J gene TRBJ2-3; D may be TRBD1 or TRBD2 (5 bases each). CDR1 and CDR2 from the germline V gene are SGHRS and YFSETQ. Deletions cut 1 base from V and 3 bases from J, with 9 bases between. This CDR3 comprises 14 residues. The CDR3 loop is CASSLWGGTDTQYF. CDR3 sequence (DNA): TGCGCCAGCAGCTTGTGGGGCGGGACAGATACGCAGTATTTT.

This sequence joins TRBV12-5 and TRBJ1-2; 12 positions match TRBD1. Germline V gene lookup returns CDR1 LGHNT and CDR2 FRNRAP. The CDR3 contains 16 residues. With 4 bases clipped from V and 8 bases from J, the junction kept 11 bases outside the gene matches. CDR3 region: CASGWKGTGGEEGYTF. CDR3 coding DNA: TGTGCTAGTGGTTGGAAGGGGACAGGGGGCGAGGAGGGCTACACCTTC.

The chain couples TRBV2 to TRBJ2-1, with 7 bases matching TRBD2. Trimming took 6 bases from V and 5 from J; bases not matched to a gene: 4. The germline gives CDR1 SNHLY, CDR2 FYNNEI. This CDR3 region has 13 residues. For the CDR3, the DNA is TGTGCCAGCAGGGGCGGGAGACACAATGAGCAGTTCTTC. It encodes CASRGGRHNEQFF.

The chain carries TRBV5-1 and TRBJ1-1; no clear D. CDR3 size: 15 residues. Trimming took 5 bases from V and 1 from J, leaving 15 bases between them. The germline gives CDR1 SGHRS, CDR2 YFSETQ. Here the CDR3 reads CASSPGGMGNTEAFF. In DNA, the CDR3 is TGCGCCAGCAGTCCGGGAGGGATGGGGAACACTGAAGCTTTCTTT.

This clone came up many times. The rearrangement uses TRBV19 and TRBJ2-5; D is unresolved. V lost 3 bases and J lost 2, with 13 bases in between. CDR1 is LNHDA and CDR2 is SQIVND in the germline V gene (reference sequence). The CDR3 is 15 residues long. CDR3 sequence (DNA): TGTGCCAGTAGTATTGCGACTGCCCCACAAGAGACCCAGTACTTC. Protein sequence: CASSIATAPQETQYF.

The chain employs TRBV7-9 and TRBJ1-5; D gene unclear. The CDR3 length is 13 residues. Germline CDR1 reads SEHNR; CDR2 reads FQNEAQ (reference sequence). V was shortened by 3 bases and J by 6 bases, with 9 bases between the two germline ends. The CDR3 is CASSFGSGQPQHF. The CDR3 nucleotides are TGTGCCAGCAGCTTTGGGTCAGGTCAGCCCCAGCATTTT.

The rearrangement uses TRBV7-6 and TRBJ2-5; TRBD1 agrees at 10 bases. Germline loops: CDR1 SGHVS, CDR2 FNYEAQ. This CDR3 has 16 amino acids. The ends lost 5 bases at V and 1 base at J; junction bases unmatched: 7. In DNA form, the CDR3 reads TGTGCCAGCAGCCGGGGGACAGGGGTCGTCCAAGAGACCCAGTACTTC. Protein product: CASSRGTGVVQETQYF.

This sequence joins TRBV2 and TRBJ1-3; TRBD1 agrees at 7 bases. The trim removed 7 bases at V and 0 bases at J, leaving 3 bases unmatched. Germline V gene sequence: CDR1 SNHLY, CDR2 FYNNEI. This CDR3 has 14 residues. The CDR3 coding sequence is TGTGCCAGCAACCCAGGGGGCTCTGGAAACACCATATATTTT. Translating gives CASNPGGSGNTIYF.

The chain recombines TRBV9 with TRBJ2-4, with D perhaps matching TRBD1 (5 bases). The CDR3 is made up of 16 amino acids. The ends were cut back, 0 bases at V and 1 base at J, with 11 bases in the middle. The germline V gene has CDR1 SGDLS and CDR2 YYNGEE. Here the CDR3 reads CASSVGRASAKNIQYF. In DNA, the CDR3 is TGTGCCAGCAGCGTAGGCAGGGCGTCGGCCAAAAACATTCAGTACTTC.

This rearrangement joins TRBV6-6 to TRBJ1-5; D gene unclear. With 4 bases removed from V and 0 bases from J, the gap between germline ends came to 7 bases. The germline V gene has CDR1 MNHNY and CDR2 SVGAGI (reference sequence). This CDR3 contains 14 residues. CDR3 residues: CASSSGYSNQPQHF. In nucleotides, the CDR3 is TGTGCCAGCAGTTCCGGGTATAGCAATCAGCCCCAGCATTTT.

The chain has TRBV18 and TRBJ2-5; no firm D call. With 4 bases removed from V and 2 bases from J, the gap between germline ends came to 5 bases. CDR3 length: 12 amino acids. CDR1 KGHSH and CDR2 LQKENI come from the germline V gene. The CDR3 here is CASSQLQETQYF. CDR3 in DNA: TGTGCCAGCTCACAACTACAAGAGACCCAGTACTTC.

This clone was detected only a few times. V usage is TRBV4-1 and J usage is TRBJ1-5, with D unclear. Germline CDR1 and CDR2: MGHRA and YSYEKL. Trimming pared 8 bases from V and 4 bases from J, leaving 15 bases between. CDR3 length: 14 amino acids. The CDR3 reads CASRGRGFNQPQHF. CDR3 nucleotide sequence: TGCGCCAGCCGAGGGCGGGGATTTAATCAGCCCCAGCATTTT.

The chain carries TRBV6-5 and TRBJ1-3; 8 bases agree with TRBD1. This CDR3 is 15 amino acids long. J lost 1 base, V lost 4 bases, and 3 bases had no gene match. From germline, CDR1 is MNHEY and CDR2 SVGAGI. In DNA form, the CDR3 reads TGTGCCAGCAGTTCGACAGGGGTATCTGGAAACACCATATATTTT. Protein: CASSSTGVSGNTIYF.

The chain recombines TRBV28 with TRBJ1-2; maybe TRBD1 (5 bases). This CDR3 contains 15 residues. CDR1 and CDR2 (germline): MDHEN, SYDVKM. Trimming took off 6 bases at V and 4 bases at J, with 18 bases between the two ends. CDR3 bases: TGTGCCAGCAGCCAGTCCCCTCCCGGGACCTATGGCTACACCTTC. It translates to CASSQSPPGTYGYTF.

The DNA for the CDR3 is TGTGCCAGCTCACCAAAAGCGGCCTATGGCTACACCTTC. Its translation: CASSPKAAYGYTF. This chain uses TRBV18 with TRBJ1-2; D is uncertain. Germline loops: CDR1 KGHSH, CDR2 LQKENI. V was pared by 2 bases and J by 4 bases, with 8 bases between. CDR3 length: 13 amino acids.

The CDR3 bases are TGTGCCAGCAGCCCTGGACAGGTGGAGGGTTCACCCCTCCACTTT. Amino acids: CASSPGQVEGSPLHF. V is TRBV5-6 and J is TRBJ1-6; 7 bases match TRBD1. Germline trimming cut 4 bases from V and 9 bases from J; bases unmatched to any gene: 10. The length of the CDR3 is 15 residues. The germline V gene has CDR1 SGHDT and CDR2 YYEEEE.

The chain's CDR3 is CASSIHSTNEKLFF. CDR3 bases: TGTGCCAGTAGTATTCACAGTACTAATGAAAAACTGTTTTTT. The rearrangement links TRBV19 to TRBJ1-4; D gene uncertain. Germline V CDR1 and CDR2: LNHDA, SQIVND (reference sequence). The V end lost 3 bases, the J end lost 2 bases, and 7 bases lay between the germline ends. This CDR3 is built from 14 residues.